One and the same sample provided the 21 T cell receptor beta chains below, sequenced in a study of cytomegalovirus exposure and HLA in healthy donors. Amplification used 60 Vbeta primers and 13 Jbeta primers. The method was immunoSEQ multiplex PCR; TCRdb's version includes in-frame clones alone and lacks a portion of them. The sample lists about 180,000 clones, roughly four fifths occurring once. Sequenced: PBMCs. The receptors shown here come from a woman younger than 45 in good health and CMV-seronegative.

The V gene is TRBV10-2, the J gene TRBJ2-7, with 8 bases fitting TRBD2. V was clipped by 2 bases and J by 6 bases; unmatched bases: 9. CDR1 WSHSY and CDR2 SAAADI come from the germline V gene. The CDR3 totals 15 residues. CDR3 DNA sequence: TGCGCCAGCAGTGAGCCACTAGCGGTCTCGTTCGAGCAGTACTTC. Protein: CASSEPLAVSFEQYF.

The chain carries TRBV7-9 and TRBJ2-2; TRBD2 might be the D (5 bases). The CDR3 loop spans 15 amino acids. Germline V gene lookup returns CDR1 SEHNR and CDR2 FQNEAQ (reference sequence). Trimming cost V 5 bases and J 1 base, with 11 bases left between them. This CDR3 reads CASSRGLLNTGELFF. CDR3 in DNA: TGTGCCAGCAGCCGAGGACTCTTGAACACCGGGGAGCTGTTTTTT.

The chain joins TRBV7-9 to TRBJ1-5; 7 nucleotides line up with TRBD1. The germline CDR1 and CDR2 sequences are SEHNR and FQNEAQ (reference sequence). V lost 5 bases, J lost 6 bases, and 4 bases stayed unmatched. The CDR3 covers 13 residues. This CDR3 reads CASSLTGAQPQHF. The CDR3 DNA reads TGTGCCAGCAGCCTTACAGGGGCTCAGCCCCAGCATTTT.

The V gene is TRBV5-4, the J gene TRBJ2-5; 11 nucleotides match TRBD1. The DNA end lines up better with TRBJ2-7; the J call may be wrong. The CDR3 loop spans 14 amino acids. Looked up from germline, CDR1 is SGHNT and CDR2 is YYREEE (reference sequence). CDR3 protein: CASSPGTGGYEQYF. The CDR3, as DNA: TGTGCCAGCAGCCCCGGGACAGGGGGCTACGAGCAGTACTTC.

This chain uses TRBV7-8 with TRBJ1-6; 7 bases line up with TRBD1. V dropped 7 bases and J dropped 9; count of bases not matched to a gene: 15. This CDR3 contains 16 residues. The germline gives CDR1 SGHVS, CDR2 FQNEAQ. The CDR3 nucleotides are TGTGCCAGCAACGTACAGGGGTTGAGGAATCTTTCACCCCTCCACTTT. Its protein is CASNVQGLRNLSPLHF.

The chain couples TRBV28 to TRBJ2-7; TRBD2 might be the D (5 bases). The V gene lost 7 bases and the J gene lost 3 bases, with 7 bases spanning the gap. CDR1 MDHEN and CDR2 SYDVKM come from the germline V gene. The CDR3 totals 11 residues. The CDR3 bases are TGTGCCAGCACTCGGGGCTACGAGCAGTACTTC. This codes for CASTRGYEQYF.

This rearrangement joins TRBV4-1 to TRBJ2-5; the match to TRBD1 covers 9 bases. The junction had 3 bases not matched to a gene; V was cut back by 6 bases and J by 1 base. This CDR3 has 14 amino acids. Germline CDR1 MGHRA, CDR2 YSYEKL. The CDR3 nucleotides read TGCGCCAGCAGTCAGACAGGGGGCCAAGAGACCCAGTACTTC. Amino acids: CASSQTGGQETQYF.

The chain couples TRBV29-1 to TRBJ2-2; D may be TRBD1 (5 bases). The CDR3 has 12 residues. The ends were cut back, 5 bases at V and 5 bases at J, with 9 bases in the middle. Germline CDR1 and CDR2: SQVTM and ANQGSEA. CDR3 nucleotide sequence: TGCAGCGTTTCAGGGTTTACCGGGGAGCTGTTTTTT. It is translated as CSVSGFTGELFF.

This chain links TRBV6-1 with TRBJ2-6; 7 bases match TRBD1. After removal of 10 bases from V and 0 bases from J, the junction contained 6 bases not matched to a gene. The CDR3 totals 15 residues. In germline, CDR1 is MNHNS, CDR2 SASEGT. The DNA for the CDR3 is TGTGCCACCCGGGACAGCTCCTCTGGGGCCAACGTCCTGACTTTC. Protein product: CATRDSSSGANVLTF.

This chain links TRBV28 with TRBJ2-2; D might be TRBD2 (7 bases). V was clipped by 4 bases and J by 4 bases, with 22 bases between them. The V gene's germline CDR1 is MDHEN and CDR2 SYDVKM. The CDR3 contains 18 residues. In DNA, the CDR3 is TGTGCCAGCAGTTCACACTCAGTGAGGGGGGAGGGCACCGGGGAGCTGTTTTTT. Translation gives CASSSHSVRGEGTGELFF.

The rearrangement uses TRBV9 and TRBJ2-7, with D unclear. Trimming removed 0 bases from V and 3 bases from J, with 7 bases in between. CDR3 length equals 13 residues. CDR1 is SGDLS and CDR2 is YYNGEE in the germline V gene. For the CDR3, the DNA is TGTGCCAGCAGCGTAGCCCCCCACTACGAGCAGTACTTC. Encoded protein: CASSVAPHYEQYF.

This clone occurred once. The genes are TRBV7-9 and TRBJ1-1, with 9 bases fitting TRBD1. V was pared by 3 bases and J by 5 bases, with 7 bases of the junction left unmatched. CDR1 SEHNR and CDR2 FQNEAQ come from the germline V gene (reference sequence). The CDR3 consists of 15 residues. The CDR3 is CASSFTGGAGTEAFF. The CDR3 DNA is TGTGCCAGCAGCTTCACAGGGGGCGCGGGAACTGAAGCTTTCTTT. The full variable domain, with the rest looked up from reference TRBV7-9 and TRBJ1-1, is DTGVSQNPRHKITKRGQNVTFRCDPISEHNRLYWYRQTLGQGPEFLTYFQNEAQLEKSRLLSDRFSAERPKGSFSTLEIQRTEQGDSAMYLCASSFTGGAGTEAFFGQGTRLTVV.

The DNA for the CDR3 is TGTGCCAGTAGTATAGATCTATCGACAAGGGAGACCCAGTACTTC. Translating gives CASSIDLSTRETQYF. The chain uses TRBV19 and TRBJ2-5; D uncertain. Trimming left V 0 bases short and J 5 bases short, with 13 bases between. Germline CDR1 LNHDA, CDR2 SQIVND (reference sequence). CDR3 length equals 15 residues.

The chain is built from TRBV11-2 and TRBJ2-2, with D tentatively TRBD2 (6 bases). This CDR3 spans 15 amino acids. CDR1 and CDR2 from the germline V gene are SGHAT and FQNNGV. Trimming took 5 bases from V and 3 from J, leaving 13 bases between them. The chain's CDR3 is CASSPLWGDTGELFF. Here the CDR3 DNA reads TGTGCCAGCAGCCCCCTGTGGGGGGACACCGGGGAGCTGTTTTTT.

The rearrangement joins TRBV7-2 to TRBJ2-7, with 8 bases lining up with TRBD2. CDR1 is SGHTA, CDR2 FQGNSA, per germline. The V and J ends lost 3 bases and 9 bases, in that order; junction bases with no gene match: 16. This CDR3 region has 16 residues. CDR3: CASSFFGGGTGGRQYF. The CDR3 region has the DNA TGTGCCAGCAGCTTCTTCGGGGGGGGTACCGGGGGAAGGCAGTACTTC.

In regard to this clone: One junction end does not reproduce the germline sequence, and a read error may be involved. This chain uses TRBV29-1 with TRBJ2-6; 9 bases are shared with TRBD1. The germline V gene encodes CDR1 SQVTM and CDR2 ANQGSEA. This CDR3 spans 16 amino acids. The CDR3 DNA follows: TGCAGCGTTGGCGGGACAGGGAGGGAGGGGGCCAACGGCCTGACTTTC. This codes for CSVGGTGREGANGLTF.

The J gene is TRBJ2-3, the V gene TRBV10-3, with 11 bases lining up with TRBD2. Trimming at V came to 2 bases and at J to 5 bases, leaving 12 bases not matched to a gene. In germline, CDR1 is ENHRY, CDR2 SYGVKD. This CDR3 comprises 18 residues. DNA for the CDR3: TGTGCCATCAGTGAGGCCCAAGGGCTAGCGGGAGGAGGAGATACGCAGTATTTT. Translated: CAISEAQGLAGGGDTQYF.

J is TRBJ2-3 and V is TRBV5-1, with D perhaps matching TRBD2 (5 bases). V lost 4 bases, J lost 2 bases, and 14 bases lay in between. Germline V lookup: CDR1 SGHRS, CDR2 YFSETQ. This CDR3 region has 15 residues. The CDR3 region has the DNA TGCGCCAGCAGCGTAAGAGCGGCGGACACAGATACGCAGTATTTT. Protein product: CASSVRAADTDTQYF.

The V gene is TRBV6-5, the J gene TRBJ1-1, with 9 positions matching TRBD1. This CDR3 region has 14 residues. Germline CDR1 is MNHEY and CDR2 is SVGAGI. The J segment lost 4 bases and the V segment lost 6 bases, leaving 6 bases of the junction unmatched. The DNA for the CDR3 is TGTGCCAGCAGACACAGGGGGCGAATCACTGAAGCTTTCTTT. Translated, it gives CASRHRGRITEAFF.

The V and J genes are TRBV30 and TRBJ2-2; TRBD1 might be the D (6 bases). From germline, CDR1 is GTSNPN and CDR2 SVGIG (reference sequence). The V gene lost 2 bases and the J gene lost 7 bases, with 11 bases spanning the gap. CDR3 length equals 13 residues. As DNA, the CDR3 is TGTGCCTGGAGTTACAGGGTTTACGGGGAGCTGTTTTTT. Translated, it gives CAWSYRVYGELFF.

The chain uses TRBV19 and TRBJ1-2, with D perhaps matching TRBD1 (6 bases). The CDR3 consists of 14 residues. CDR1 LNHDA and CDR2 SQIVND come from the germline V gene (reference sequence). Trimming cost V 5 bases and J 3 bases, with 13 bases left between them. The CDR3 bases are TGTGCCAGTAGTCCCACGGGGGGCGACTATGGCTACACCTTC. This sequence encodes CASSPTGGDYGYTF.